The sequence of this TCR beta chain was determined in a study of OX40 agonist ivuxolimab in advanced cancers. Study at large: Therapy given before enrollment (anti-PD-1, anti-PD-L1 or anti-CTLA-4) was allowed, and over 35% had some. Study-level findings and limits: Averaging showed that CD8+ T cells had more expanded clones than CD4+ did. The study observed clonal expansion of CD4+ and CD8+ blood T cells by week 6 at 0.1 to 3.0 mg/kg.

This clone was found a few times. Antigen specificity is unknown. Trimming removed 0 bases at V and 7 bases at J, with 8 bases between. CDR1 is SGDLS, CDR2 YYNGEE, per germline. The CDR3 is made up of 13 amino acids. Assay: immunoSEQ multiplex PCR; the TCRdb copy retains only in-frame clones and omits some. This sample has 78,000 or so clones, with roughly 90% found just once. The input for sequencing was CD4+ or CD8+ T cells sorted from blood, taken in a trial of the OX40 agonist ivuxolimab. V usage is TRBV9 and J usage is TRBJ1-5; possibly TRBD1 for D (5 bases). The clonotype originates from an adult with an advanced solid tumor such as melanoma, head and neck, liver or kidney cancer. The CDR3: CASSVDEGQPQHF. CDR3 in DNA: TGTGCCAGCAGCGTAGACGAGGGGCAGCCCCAGCATTTT.